This T cell receptor beta chain was identified in a study of T-cell memory formation after mild COVID-19. The CDR3 has 16 amino acids. Germline values: CDR1 SGHRS, CDR2 YFSETQ. V was trimmed by 2 bases and J by 4 bases, leaving 18 bases between them. This clonotype was seen only a few times. Its antigen is still unknown. 5'RACE primed from the constant segment yielded TCR alpha and TCR beta cDNA libraries bearing sample barcodes and UMIs. TCRdb passed the 5' RACE reads through MiXCR, listing each CDR3 protein once. The data show hundreds of thousands of distinct CDR3 sequences, approximately 21% seen once. Study conclusions and caveats: Mostly located in CM and EM were contracting CD4+ clones, with contracting CD8+ clones located in EMRA. Some responding clones appeared in pre-infection memory, suggesting cross-reactive memory joined.

The chain couples TRBV5-1 to TRBJ2-5; TRBD1 might be the D (6 bases). The clonotype comes from an adult woman who had mild COVID-19 (a few samples of this study predate the infection). Cell type and time point are not known. Material: PBMCs or a T cell subset sorted from them (not recorded which). In DNA, the CDR3 is TGCGCCAGCAGCTTCGGACAGTCACCGGGCGTAGAGACCCAGTACTTC. Encoded protein: CASSFGQSPGVETQYF.